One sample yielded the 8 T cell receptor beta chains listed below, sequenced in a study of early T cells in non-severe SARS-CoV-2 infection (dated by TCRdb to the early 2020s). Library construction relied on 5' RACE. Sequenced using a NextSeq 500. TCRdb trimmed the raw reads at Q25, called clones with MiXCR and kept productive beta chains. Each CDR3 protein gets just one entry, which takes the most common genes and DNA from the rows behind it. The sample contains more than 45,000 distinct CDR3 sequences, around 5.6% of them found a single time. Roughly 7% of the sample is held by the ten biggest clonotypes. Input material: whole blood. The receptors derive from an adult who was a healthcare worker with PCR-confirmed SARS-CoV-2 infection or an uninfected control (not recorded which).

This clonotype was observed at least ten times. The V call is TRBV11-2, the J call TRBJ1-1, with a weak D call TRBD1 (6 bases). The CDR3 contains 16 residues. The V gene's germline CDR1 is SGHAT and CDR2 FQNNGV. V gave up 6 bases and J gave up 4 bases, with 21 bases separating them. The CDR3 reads CASSPIRGPTGTEAFF. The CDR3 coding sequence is TGTGCCAGCAGTCCAATCCGGGGGCCTACAGGCACTGAAGCTTTCTTT.

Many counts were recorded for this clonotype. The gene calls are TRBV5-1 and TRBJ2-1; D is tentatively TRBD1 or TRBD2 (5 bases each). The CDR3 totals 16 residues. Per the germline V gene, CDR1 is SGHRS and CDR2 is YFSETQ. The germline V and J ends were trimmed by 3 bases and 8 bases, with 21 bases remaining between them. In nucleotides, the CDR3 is TGCGCCAGCAGCTCCTGGCCCTCAGGGACGGCGTATGAGCAGTTCTTC. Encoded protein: CASSSWPSGTAYEQFF.

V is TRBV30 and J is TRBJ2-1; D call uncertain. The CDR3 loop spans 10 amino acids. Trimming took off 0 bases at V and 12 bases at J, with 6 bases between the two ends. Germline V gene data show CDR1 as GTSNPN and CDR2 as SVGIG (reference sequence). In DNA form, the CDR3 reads TGTGCCTGGAGTGTTTCTTCGCAGTTCTTC. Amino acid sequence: CAWSVSSQFF.

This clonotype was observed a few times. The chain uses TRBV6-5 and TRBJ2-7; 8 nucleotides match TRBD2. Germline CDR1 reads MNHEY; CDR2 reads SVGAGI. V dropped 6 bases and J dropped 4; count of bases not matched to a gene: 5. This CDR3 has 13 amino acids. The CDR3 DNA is TGTGCCAGCAGCATGGGACTAGTTTACGAGCAGTACTTC. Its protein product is CASSMGLVYEQYF.

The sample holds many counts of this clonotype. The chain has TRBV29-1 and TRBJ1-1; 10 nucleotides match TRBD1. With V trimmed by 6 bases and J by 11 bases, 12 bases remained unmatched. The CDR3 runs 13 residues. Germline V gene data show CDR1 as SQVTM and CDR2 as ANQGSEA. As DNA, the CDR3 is TGCAGCGTCGTACACACCGGGACAGGGGTCGCTTTCTTT. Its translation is CSVVHTGTGVAFF.

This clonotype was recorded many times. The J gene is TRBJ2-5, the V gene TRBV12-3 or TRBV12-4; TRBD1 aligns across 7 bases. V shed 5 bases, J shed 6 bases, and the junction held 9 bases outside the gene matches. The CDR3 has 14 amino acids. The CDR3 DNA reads TGTGCCAGCAGTCCCCACCGGGACAGCCAGACCCAGTACTTC. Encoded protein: CASSPHRDSQTQYF.

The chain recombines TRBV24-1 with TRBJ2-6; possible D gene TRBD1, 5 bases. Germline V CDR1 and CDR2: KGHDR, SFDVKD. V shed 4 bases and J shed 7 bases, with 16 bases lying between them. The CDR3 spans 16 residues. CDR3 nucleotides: TGTGCCACCAGTGACCGTGCAGGGTTCCGTGCCAACGTCCTGACTTTC. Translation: CATSDRAGFRANVLTF.

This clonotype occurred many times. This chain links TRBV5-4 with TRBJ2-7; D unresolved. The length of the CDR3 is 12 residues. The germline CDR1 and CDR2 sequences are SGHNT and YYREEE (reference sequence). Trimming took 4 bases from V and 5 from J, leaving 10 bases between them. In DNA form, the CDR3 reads TGTGCCAGCAGCCTTGACCGCGACGAGCAGTACTTC. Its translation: CASSLDRDEQYF.